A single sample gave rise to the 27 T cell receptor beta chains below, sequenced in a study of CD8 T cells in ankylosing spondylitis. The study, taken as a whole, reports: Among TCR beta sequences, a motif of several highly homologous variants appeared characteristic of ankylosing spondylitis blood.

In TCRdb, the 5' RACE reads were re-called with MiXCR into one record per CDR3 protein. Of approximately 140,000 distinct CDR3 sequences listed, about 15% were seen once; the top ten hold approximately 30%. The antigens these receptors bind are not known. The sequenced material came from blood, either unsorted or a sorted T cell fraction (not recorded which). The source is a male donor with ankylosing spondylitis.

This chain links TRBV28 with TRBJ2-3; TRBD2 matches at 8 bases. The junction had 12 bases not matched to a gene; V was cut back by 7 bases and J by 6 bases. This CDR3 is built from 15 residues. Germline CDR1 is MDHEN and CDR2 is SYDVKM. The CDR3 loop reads CASNWVAGGADTQYF. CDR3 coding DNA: TGTGCCAGCAATTGGGTGGCGGGGGGAGCGGATACGCAGTATTTT.

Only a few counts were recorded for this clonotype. As DNA, the CDR3 is TGTGCCAGCAGCTTAGTGGACCGCTCCTACGAGCAGTACTTC. It translates to CASSLVDRSYEQYF. This sequence joins TRBV7-9 and TRBJ2-7, with unresolved D. Trimming took 1 base from V and 0 from J, leaving 7 bases between them. Germline CDR1 reads SEHNR; CDR2 reads FQNEAQ (reference sequence). This CDR3 region has 14 residues.

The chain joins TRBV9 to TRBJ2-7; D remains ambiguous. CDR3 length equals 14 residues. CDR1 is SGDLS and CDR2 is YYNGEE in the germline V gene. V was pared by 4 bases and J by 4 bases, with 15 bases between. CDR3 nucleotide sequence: TGTGCCAGCAGCCCAGCCGGGTCAAAATACGAGCAGTACTTC. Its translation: CASSPAGSKYEQYF.

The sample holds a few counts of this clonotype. CDR3 DNA: TGCAGCGTCGCTAGCGGGAGAGCCTACGAGCAGTACTTC. This codes for CSVASGRAYEQYF. V gene TRBV29-1 combines with J gene TRBJ2-7; 10 bases are a match to TRBD2. The junction had 4 bases not matched to a gene; V was cut back by 6 bases and J by 2 bases. This CDR3 has 13 amino acids. Per germline, CDR1 SQVTM and CDR2 ANQGSEA.

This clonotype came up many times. DNA of the CDR3: TGTGCCAGCAGTTACTCGATTGTAGCGGATGGAACCGGGGAGCTGTTTTTT. This sequence encodes CASSYSIVADGTGELFF. This sequence joins TRBV6-2 or TRBV6-3 and TRBJ2-2; D is perhaps TRBD2 (6 bases). The CDR3 loop spans 17 amino acids. The germline V gene encodes CDR1 MNHEY and CDR2 SVGEGT. The V end lost 0 bases, the J end lost 5 bases, and 16 bases lay between the germline ends.

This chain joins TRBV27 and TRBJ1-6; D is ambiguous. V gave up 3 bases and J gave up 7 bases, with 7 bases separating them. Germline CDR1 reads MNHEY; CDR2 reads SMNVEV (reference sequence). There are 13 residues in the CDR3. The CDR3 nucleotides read TGTGCCAGCAGTTTGGCGGACAATTCACCCCTCCACTTT. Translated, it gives CASSLADNSPLHF.

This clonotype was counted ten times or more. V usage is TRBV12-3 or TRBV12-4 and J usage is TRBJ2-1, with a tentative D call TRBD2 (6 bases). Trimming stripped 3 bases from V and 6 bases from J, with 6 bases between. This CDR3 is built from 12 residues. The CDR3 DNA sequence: TGTGCCAGCAGTTTCGGGGGCAATGAGCAGTTCTTC. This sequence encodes CASSFGGNEQFF.

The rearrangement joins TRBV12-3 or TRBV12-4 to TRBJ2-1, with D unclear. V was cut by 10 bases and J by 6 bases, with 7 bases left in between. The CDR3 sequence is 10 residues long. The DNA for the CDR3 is TGTGCCACCTCCCCCAATGAGCAGTTCTTC. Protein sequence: CATSPNEQFF.

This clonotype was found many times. As DNA, the CDR3 is TGTGCCAGCAGCCAAGATAATGATGAAAAACTGTTTTTT. It specifies CASSQDNDEKLFF. The V call is TRBV4-2, the J call TRBJ1-4; D call uncertain. V lost 0 bases to trimming and J lost 6 bases, with 5 bases between them. The CDR3 totals 13 residues. CDR1 LGHNA and CDR2 YNFKEQ come from the germline V gene.

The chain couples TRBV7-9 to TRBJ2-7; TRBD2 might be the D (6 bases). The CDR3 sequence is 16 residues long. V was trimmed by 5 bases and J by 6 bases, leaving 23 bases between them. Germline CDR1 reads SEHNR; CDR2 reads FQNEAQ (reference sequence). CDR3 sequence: CASSPRSGRDFSEQYF. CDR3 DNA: TGTGCCAGCAGCCCCAGATCGGGACGGGACTTCTCCGAGCAGTACTTC.

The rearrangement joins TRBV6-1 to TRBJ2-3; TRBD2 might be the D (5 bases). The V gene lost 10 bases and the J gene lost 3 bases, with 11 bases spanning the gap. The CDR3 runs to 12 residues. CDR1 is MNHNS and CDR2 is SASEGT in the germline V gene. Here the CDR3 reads CATTGSTDTQYF. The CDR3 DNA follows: TGTGCCACAACGGGGAGTACAGATACGCAGTATTTT.

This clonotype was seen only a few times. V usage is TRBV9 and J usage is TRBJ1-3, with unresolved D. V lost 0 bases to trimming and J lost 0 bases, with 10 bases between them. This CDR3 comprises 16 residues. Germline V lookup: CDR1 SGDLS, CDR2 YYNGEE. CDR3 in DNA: TGTGCCAGCAGCGTAGGCCGGCATGACTCTGGAAACACCATATATTTT. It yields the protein CASSVGRHDSGNTIYF.

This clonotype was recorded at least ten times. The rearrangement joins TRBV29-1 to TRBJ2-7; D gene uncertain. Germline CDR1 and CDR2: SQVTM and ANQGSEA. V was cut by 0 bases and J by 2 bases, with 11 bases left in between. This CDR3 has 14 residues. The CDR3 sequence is CSVEDLLYPYEQYF. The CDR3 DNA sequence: TGCAGCGTTGAAGATCTGCTCTACCCCTACGAGCAGTACTTC.

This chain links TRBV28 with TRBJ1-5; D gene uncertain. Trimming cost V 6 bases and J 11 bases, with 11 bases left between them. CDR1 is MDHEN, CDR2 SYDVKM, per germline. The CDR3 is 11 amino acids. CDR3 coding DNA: TGTGCCAGCAGCACTCCAGAGGCCCAGCATTTT. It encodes CASSTPEAQHF. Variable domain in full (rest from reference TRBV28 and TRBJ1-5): DVKVTQSSRYLVKRTGEKVFLECVQDMDHENMFWYRQDPGLGLRLIYFSYDVKMKEKGDIPEGYSVSREKKERFSLILESASTNQTSMYLCASSTPEAQHFGDGTRLSIL.

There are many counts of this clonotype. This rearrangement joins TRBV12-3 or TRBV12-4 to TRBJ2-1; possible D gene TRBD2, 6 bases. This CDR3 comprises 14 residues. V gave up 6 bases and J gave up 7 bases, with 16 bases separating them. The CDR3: CASSFQTRANEQFF. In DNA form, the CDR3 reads TGTGCCAGCAGCTTCCAGACTAGAGCGAATGAGCAGTTCTTC.

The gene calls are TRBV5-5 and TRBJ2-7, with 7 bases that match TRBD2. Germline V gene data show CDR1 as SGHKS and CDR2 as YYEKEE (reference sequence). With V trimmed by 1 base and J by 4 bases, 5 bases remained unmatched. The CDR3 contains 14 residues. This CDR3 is CASSLISGIYEQYF. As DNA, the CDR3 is TGTGCCAGCAGCTTGATAAGCGGGATTTACGAGCAGTACTTC.

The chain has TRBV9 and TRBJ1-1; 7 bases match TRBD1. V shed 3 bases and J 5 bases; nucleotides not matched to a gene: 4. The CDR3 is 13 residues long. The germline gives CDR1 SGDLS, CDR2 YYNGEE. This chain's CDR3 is CASSEGGETEAFF. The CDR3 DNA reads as TGTGCCAGCAGCGAAGGGGGCGAGACTGAAGCTTTCTTT.

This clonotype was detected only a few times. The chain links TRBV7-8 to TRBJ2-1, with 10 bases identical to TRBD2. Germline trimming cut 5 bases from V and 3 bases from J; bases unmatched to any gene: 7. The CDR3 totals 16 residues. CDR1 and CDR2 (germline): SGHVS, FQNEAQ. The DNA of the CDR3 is TGTGCCAGCAGCCCGGCGAGCGGGAGGGGCTACAATGAGCAGTTCTTC. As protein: CASSPASGRGYNEQFF.

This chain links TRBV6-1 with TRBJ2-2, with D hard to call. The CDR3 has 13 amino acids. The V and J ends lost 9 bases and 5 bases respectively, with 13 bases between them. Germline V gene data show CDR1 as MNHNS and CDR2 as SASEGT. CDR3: CASAAGWTGELFF. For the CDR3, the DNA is TGTGCCAGTGCGGCAGGATGGACCGGGGAGCTGTTTTTT.

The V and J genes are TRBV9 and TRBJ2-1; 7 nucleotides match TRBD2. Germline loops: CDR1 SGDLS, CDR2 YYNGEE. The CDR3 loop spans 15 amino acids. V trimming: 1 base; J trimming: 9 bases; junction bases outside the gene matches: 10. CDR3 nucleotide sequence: TGTGCCAGCAGCGTATCCGCGGGAGTTAAGAGTGAGCAGTTCTTC. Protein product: CASSVSAGVKSEQFF.

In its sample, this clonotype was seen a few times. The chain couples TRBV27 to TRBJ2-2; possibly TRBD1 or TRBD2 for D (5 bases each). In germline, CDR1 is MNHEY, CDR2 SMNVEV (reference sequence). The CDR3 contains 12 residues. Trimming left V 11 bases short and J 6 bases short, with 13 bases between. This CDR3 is CAALGESGELFF. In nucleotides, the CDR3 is TGTGCCGCCCTAGGGGAGTCCGGGGAGCTGTTTTTT.

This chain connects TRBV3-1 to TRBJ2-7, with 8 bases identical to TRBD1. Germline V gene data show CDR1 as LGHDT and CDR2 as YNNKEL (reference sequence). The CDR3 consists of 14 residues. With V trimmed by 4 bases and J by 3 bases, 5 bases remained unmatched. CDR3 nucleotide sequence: TGTGCCAGCAGCCCGGGACAGGCCCTCTACGAGCAGTACTTC. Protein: CASSPGQALYEQYF.

The CDR3 DNA is TGCAGTGCTAGTGCGGGGGAAACGAACACCGGGGAGCTGTTTTTT. Its protein is CSASAGETNTGELFF. The rearrangement joins TRBV20-1 to TRBJ2-2, with 7 bases aligning to TRBD2. This CDR3 region has 15 residues. Germline CDR1 and CDR2: DFQATT and SNEGSKA (reference sequence). V shed 3 bases and J 0 bases; nucleotides not matched to a gene: 4.

CDR3 DNA sequence: TGTGCCAGCAGTCGAAGGATGACAGGGGCGAGGGAGACCCAGTACTTC. This translates into CASSRRMTGARETQYF. This rearrangement joins TRBV7-9 to TRBJ2-5, with 8 bases aligning to TRBD1. The V gene end was trimmed by 6 bases and the J gene end by 5 bases; junction bases not matched to a gene: 14. This CDR3 spans 16 amino acids. CDR1 SEHNR and CDR2 FQNEAQ come from the germline V gene (reference sequence). The full variable domain, its missing parts supplied by reference TRBV7-9 and TRBJ2-5, is DTGVSQNPRHKITKRGQNVTFRCDPISEHNRLYWYRQTLGQGPEFLTYFQNEAQLEKSRLLSDRFSAERPKGSFSTLEIQRTEQGDSAMYLCASSRRMTGARETQYFGPGTRLLVL.

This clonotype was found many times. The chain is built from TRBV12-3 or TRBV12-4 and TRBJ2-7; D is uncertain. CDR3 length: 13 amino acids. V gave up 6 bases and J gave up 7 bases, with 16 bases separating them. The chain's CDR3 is CASSPHVPQEQYF. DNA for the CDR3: TGTGCCAGCAGCCCCCACGTACCGCAAGAGCAGTACTTC.

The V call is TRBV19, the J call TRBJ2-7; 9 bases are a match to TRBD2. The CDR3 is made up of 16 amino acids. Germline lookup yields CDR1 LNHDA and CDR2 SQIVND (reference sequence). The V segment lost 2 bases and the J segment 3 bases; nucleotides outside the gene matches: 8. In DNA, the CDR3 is TGTGCCAGTAGTATAACCTTAGTAGCGGGAGACTACGAGCAGTACTTC. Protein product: CASSITLVAGDYEQYF. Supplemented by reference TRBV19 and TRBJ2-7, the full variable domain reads DGGITQSPKYLFRKEGQNVTLSCEQNLNHDAMYWYRQDPGQGLRLIYYSQIVNDFQKGDIAEGYSVSREKKESFPLTVTSAQKNPTAFYLCASSITLVAGDYEQYFGPGTRLTVT.

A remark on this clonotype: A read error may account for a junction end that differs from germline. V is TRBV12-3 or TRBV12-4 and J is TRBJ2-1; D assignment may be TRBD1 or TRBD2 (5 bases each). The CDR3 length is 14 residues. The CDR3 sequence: CASSWGSSFNEQFF. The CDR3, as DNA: TGTGCCAGCAGTTGGGGGTCGTCCTTCAATGAGCAGTTCTTC.